The 32 T cell receptor beta chains given below trace back to one sample, sequenced in a study of T cell responses to AZD1222 COVID-19 vaccine. Only in-frame clones appear in the TCRdb table, and some are missing; sequencing was by immunoSEQ multiplex PCR. The sample includes about 180,000 clones, about 90% of them seen just once. Material: peripheral blood, obtained on day 0 of AZD1222 vaccination. All receptors come from an adult in good health.

This sequence joins TRBV7-2 and TRBJ2-5; 7 bases fit TRBD1. This CDR3 has 15 residues. The V gene end was trimmed by 4 bases and the J gene end by 8 bases; junction bases not matched to a gene: 13. CDR1 is SGHTA and CDR2 is FQGNSA in the germline V gene. The CDR3 loop is CASSSGQPGVVTQYF. As DNA, the CDR3 is TGTGCCAGCAGCTCGGGACAGCCTGGGGTCGTAACCCAGTACTTC.

The V call is TRBV5-5, the J call TRBJ1-1; D is unclear. Trimming stripped 0 bases from V and 4 bases from J, with 4 bases between. CDR1 and CDR2 from the germline V gene are SGHKS and YYEKEE (reference sequence). CDR3 length: 12 residues. The CDR3 region is CASSLEVTEAFF. DNA for the CDR3: TGTGCCAGCAGCTTGGAGGTCACTGAAGCTTTCTTT.

The chain combines TRBV4-1 with TRBJ2-5, with D possibly being TRBD1 (5 bases). The CDR3 totals 15 residues. The V end lost 2 bases, the J end lost 5 bases, and 15 bases lay between the germline ends. Germline-derived CDR1 and CDR2 are MGHRA and YSYEKL. CDR3 in amino acids: CASSQSPGQGETQYF. As DNA, the CDR3 is TGCGCCAGCAGCCAATCCCCAGGACAAGGTGAGACCCAGTACTTC.

The chain uses TRBV10-3 and TRBJ2-5, with 7 bases lining up with TRBD1. The J segment lost 0 bases and the V segment lost 4 bases, leaving 5 bases of the junction unmatched. There are 15 residues in the CDR3. The germline gives CDR1 ENHRY, CDR2 SYGVKD. The CDR3 coding sequence is TGTGCCATCAGTGGAGGGGGCGGGTACCAAGAGACCCAGTACTTC. Protein sequence: CAISGGGGYQETQYF.

The rearrangement links TRBV5-4 to TRBJ2-5, with D maybe TRBD1 (6 bases). Germline V CDR1 and CDR2: SGHNT, YYREEE (reference sequence). This CDR3 is built from 14 residues. V lost 1 base and J 5 bases, leaving 12 bases between the germline ends. The CDR3 region has the DNA TGTGCCAGCAGCTTGAACAGGGTTGCGGAGACCCAGTACTTC. Amino acids: CASSLNRVAETQYF.

J is TRBJ1-1 and V is TRBV5-1; the match to TRBD1 covers 9 bases. This CDR3 comprises 14 residues. The ends lost 0 bases at V and 6 bases at J; junction bases unmatched: 3. CDR1 SGHRS and CDR2 YFSETQ come from the germline V gene. CDR3 sequence (DNA): TGCGCCAGCAGCTTGGTGGACAGGGGCGCTGAAGCTTTCTTT. It is translated as CASSLVDRGAEAFF.

The rearrangement links TRBV7-3 to TRBJ2-7, with D maybe TRBD1 (5 bases). The germline V and J ends were trimmed by 1 base and 5 bases, with 12 bases remaining between them. In germline, CDR1 is SGHTA, CDR2 FQGTGA. The CDR3 has 14 residues. CDR3 sequence: CASSLMAGWDEQYF. CDR3 in DNA: TGTGCCAGCAGCTTAATGGCAGGGTGGGACGAGCAGTACTTC.

This chain links TRBV7-3 with TRBJ1-4, with unresolved D. This CDR3 comprises 15 residues. Germline V gives CDR1 SGHTA, CDR2 FQGTGA. The V end was cut by 2 bases, the J end by 8 bases, with 15 bases between. The CDR3 protein is CASSLVSPPGEKLFF. For the CDR3, the DNA is TGTGCCAGCAGCTTAGTGTCCCCGCCGGGAGAAAAACTGTTTTTT.

This clone has only a few counts. The rearrangement uses TRBV28 and TRBJ1-5; D gene ambiguous. Germline V gene data show CDR1 as MDHEN and CDR2 as SYDVKM. V gave up 2 bases and J gave up 7 bases, with 3 bases separating them. This CDR3 comprises 11 residues. The chain's CDR3 is CASSLRQPQHF. In nucleotides, the CDR3 is TGTGCCAGCAGTTTAAGGCAGCCCCAGCATTTT.

V gene TRBV9 combines with J gene TRBJ2-3; 15 nucleotides agree with TRBD2. CDR1 and CDR2 (germline): SGDLS, YYNGEE. The CDR3 runs to 17 residues. Trimming cost V 5 bases and J 4 bases; bases outside gene matches: 8. CDR3: CASSAPGLAGGPDTQYF. The CDR3 DNA is TGTGCCAGCAGTGCCCCGGGACTAGCGGGGGGCCCAGATACGCAGTATTTT.

This clone was observed once. CDR3 DNA: TGTGCCAGTAGTGTTGTACAGGGCGGTGAAAAACTGTTTTTT. It is translated as CASSVVQGGEKLFF. This rearrangement joins TRBV19 to TRBJ1-4, with D maybe TRBD1 (6 bases). V was shortened by 5 bases and J by 7 bases, with 14 bases between the two germline ends. Germline CDR1 and CDR2: LNHDA and SQIVND (reference sequence). This CDR3 is built from 14 residues.

As for this clone: An end of the junction differs from the germline gene, which may be a read error. In DNA, the CDR3 is TGTGCTAGCAGCTTAAAGGTGAACACTGAAGCTTTCTTT. Translated: CASSLKVNTEAFF. The chain couples TRBV7-7 to TRBJ1-1; the D is unclear. Germline CDR1 is SSHAT and CDR2 is FNYEAQ (reference sequence). CDR3 length: 13 residues.

The rearrangement joins TRBV6-5 to TRBJ1-4; D not certain. The V gene's germline CDR1 is MNHEY and CDR2 SVGAGI. V was clipped by 0 bases and J by 5 bases, with 4 bases between them. The CDR3 sequence is 13 residues long. The CDR3 bases are TGTGCCAGCAGTTACTCGGAGAATGAAAAACTGTTTTTT. Translation: CASSYSENEKLFF.

The chain combines TRBV10-1 with TRBJ2-1; D possibly uses TRBD1 or TRBD2 (5 bases each). CDR3 length: 15 amino acids. V lost 3 bases and J 5 bases, leaving 14 bases between the germline ends. Germline V lookup: CDR1 WNHNN, CDR2 SYGVQD (reference sequence). The CDR3 sequence is CASSEQASRNNEQFF. The CDR3 DNA sequence: TGCGCCAGCAGTGAACAGGCTAGCCGGAACAATGAGCAGTTCTTC.

CDR3 region: CASSSIRGNQETQYF. The CDR3 DNA follows: TGTGCCAGCAGCTCCATTCGGGGAAATCAGGAGACCCAGTACTTC. This chain connects TRBV5-4 to TRBJ2-5, with a possible D match to TRBD2 (5 bases). CDR1 and CDR2 from the germline V gene are SGHNT and YYREEE (reference sequence). Trimming took 3 bases from V and 5 from J, leaving 17 bases between them. The CDR3 is 15 residues long.

This rearrangement joins TRBV5-1 to TRBJ1-1; weak D call: TRBD1 (6 bases). CDR1 is SGHRS, CDR2 YFSETQ, per germline. Trimming removed 4 bases at V and 9 bases at J, with 16 bases between. The CDR3 is made up of 13 amino acids. In nucleotides, the CDR3 is TGCGCCAGCAGCCCACTAGGGGGGGCGCAAGCTTTCTTT. Translation gives CASSPLGGAQAFF.

The J gene is TRBJ2-5, the V gene TRBV27; D call uncertain. The CDR3 length is 15 residues. The germline V gene has CDR1 MNHEY and CDR2 SMNVEV (reference sequence). Trimming stripped 2 bases from V and 3 bases from J, with 13 bases between. The CDR3 loop is CASSLGRSVEETQYF. In DNA form, the CDR3 reads TGTGCCAGCAGTTTAGGACGCAGCGTAGAAGAGACCCAGTACTTC.

V is TRBV28 and J is TRBJ1-4, with D unclear. The CDR3 runs 17 residues. Trimming pared 2 bases from V and 6 bases from J, leaving 19 bases between. Germline V gene data show CDR1 as MDHEN and CDR2 as SYDVKM. The CDR3 DNA is TGTGCCAGCAGTTTAGGGAGTTGGGGAGGTGAGGATGAAAAACTGTTTTTT. Translated: CASSLGSWGGEDEKLFF. Based on the CDR3 plus reference TRBV28 and TRBJ1-4, the full variable domain is DVKVTQSSRYLVKRTGEKVFLECVQDMDHENMFWYRQDPGLGLRLIYFSYDVKMKEKGDIPEGYSVSREKKERFSLILESASTNQTSMYLCASSLGSWGGEDEKLFFGSGTQLSVL.

The rearrangement joins TRBV27 to TRBJ1-2, with TRBD1 as a possible D gene (5 bases). This CDR3 region has 13 residues. Germline V gives CDR1 MNHEY, CDR2 SMNVEV (reference sequence). Trimming cost V 2 bases and J 6 bases, with 10 bases left between them. For the CDR3, the DNA is TGTGCCAGCAGTTTACGGGGGTCCCATGGCTACACCTTC. It yields the protein CASSLRGSHGYTF.

The chain has TRBV29-1 and TRBJ2-3, with D possibly TRBD1 on 6 matching bases. The CDR3 runs to 15 residues. CDR1 is SQVTM, CDR2 ANQGSEA, per germline. Trimming removed 4 bases from V and 2 bases from J, with 16 bases in between. The CDR3 region is CSVVGGTTYTDTQYF. The CDR3 DNA reads TGCAGCGTTGTAGGGGGTACGACTTACACAGATACGCAGTATTTT.

This clone has just one count. The chain joins TRBV10-1 to TRBJ2-1; 7 nucleotides align to TRBD2. J gave up 1 base and V 9 bases, and 6 bases lay outside the gene matches. Germline V gene sequence: CDR1 WNHNN, CDR2 SYGVQD (reference sequence). The length of the CDR3 is 14 residues. This CDR3 reads CASNPGGSYNEQFF. As DNA, the CDR3 is TGCGCCAGTAATCCCGGGGGGTCCTACAATGAGCAGTTCTTC.

J is TRBJ1-2 and V is TRBV28, with D tentatively TRBD1 (5 bases). Trimming pared 6 bases from V and 7 bases from J, leaving 21 bases between. Germline CDR1 reads MDHEN; CDR2 reads SYDVKM. CDR3 length: 15 amino acids. CDR3 in amino acids: CASSPSAGRLVGYTF. In nucleotides, the CDR3 is TGTGCCAGCAGCCCCTCCGCGGGGCGTCTAGTTGGCTACACCTTC.

The V and J genes are TRBV10-3 and TRBJ2-7, with D perhaps given as TRBD1 or TRBD2 (5 bases each). Germline values: CDR1 ENHRY, CDR2 SYGVKD. This CDR3 contains 15 residues. The V end was cut by 7 bases, the J end by 1 base, with 17 bases between. CDR3 bases: TGTGCCATCAACCCGTGGGGGACGGAATCCTACGAGCAGTACTTC. This sequence encodes CAINPWGTESYEQYF.

The V gene is TRBV7-2, the J gene TRBJ2-7, with 7 bases matching TRBD1. The CDR3 is 15 residues long. Trimming removed 3 bases from V and 4 bases from J; junction bases left unmatched: 9. CDR1 is SGHTA and CDR2 is FQGNSA in the germline V gene. Here the CDR3 DNA reads TGTGCCAGCAGCTTGGACTCCGGGACAGCTTACGAGCAGTACTTC. Encoded protein: CASSLDSGTAYEQYF.

The chain has TRBV29-1 and TRBJ1-2; 11 bases line up with TRBD1. From germline, CDR1 is SQVTM and CDR2 ANQGSEA. J gave up 7 bases and V 4 bases, and 8 bases lay outside the gene matches. The CDR3 spans 14 residues. The CDR3 nucleotides read TGCAGCGTTGCGGACAGGGGGCATAGAGGTGGCTACACCTTC. This sequence encodes CSVADRGHRGGYTF.

This rearrangement joins TRBV5-6 to TRBJ2-1; D is unclear. Between the trimmed V and J ends, which lost 0 bases and 4 bases, there was a span of 8 bases. The CDR3 is 14 amino acids. The germline CDR1 and CDR2 sequences are SGHDT and YYEEEE. The CDR3 DNA reads as TGTGCCAGCAGCTTGGCCCGGATTTACAATGAGCAGTTCTTC. It translates to CASSLARIYNEQFF.

This clone was seen once. The rearrangement links TRBV19 to TRBJ1-5, with D possibly TRBD1 on 6 matching bases. Between the trimmed V and J ends, which lost 7 bases and 2 bases, there was a span of 15 bases. CDR3 size: 15 residues. The V gene's germline CDR1 is LNHDA and CDR2 SQIVND (reference sequence). CDR3 protein: CASNGAGAGNQPQHF. In DNA, the CDR3 is TGTGCCAGTAATGGGGCGGGGGCCGGCAATCAGCCCCAGCATTTT.

This clone was recorded only once. The chain combines TRBV6-5 with TRBJ1-5, with no clear D. The CDR3 is 16 residues long. Germline V lookup: CDR1 MNHEY, CDR2 SVGAGI. The V gene lost 0 bases and the J gene lost 0 bases, with 9 bases spanning the gap. CDR3 DNA sequence: TGTGCCAGCAGTTACTCCGGCGGGGATAGCAATCAGCCCCAGCATTTT. As protein: CASSYSGGDSNQPQHF.

The chain employs TRBV7-2 and TRBJ1-2, with TRBD1 identical over 8 bases. With 1 base clipped from V and 0 bases from J, the junction kept 4 bases outside the gene matches. CDR1 and CDR2 (germline): SGHTA, FQGNSA. This CDR3 has 16 amino acids. CDR3 in DNA: TGTGCCAGCAGCTTAGTCCCGGGACAGGCTAACTATGGCTACACCTTC. Protein sequence: CASSLVPGQANYGYTF.

The V and J genes are TRBV14 and TRBJ1-2; D may be TRBD1 (5 bases). The V end lost 2 bases, the J end lost 4 bases, and 8 bases lay between the germline ends. The CDR3 contains 13 residues. Germline values: CDR1 SGHDN, CDR2 FVKESK. DNA for the CDR3: TGTGCCAGCAGCCAACAGGGTCCCTATGGCTACACCTTC. It yields the protein CASSQQGPYGYTF.

The chain combines TRBV2 with TRBJ2-1, with 9 bases that match TRBD2. The V segment lost 10 bases and the J segment 5 bases; nucleotides outside the gene matches: 12. The CDR3 contains 15 residues. The germline V gene encodes CDR1 SNHLY and CDR2 FYNNEI. The CDR3 loop is CATSIGGTSNNEQFF. The DNA for the CDR3 is TGTGCCACCTCCATCGGCGGGACTAGCAACAATGAGCAGTTCTTC.

This chain joins TRBV24-1 and TRBJ1-4; possibly TRBD1 for D (6 bases). This CDR3 comprises 14 residues. Trimming took 6 bases from V and 2 from J, leaving 9 bases between them. Per the germline V gene, CDR1 is KGHDR and CDR2 is SFDVKD. CDR3 sequence reads: CATSSGVTNEKLFF. The CDR3 DNA sequence: TGTGCCACCAGTTCAGGGGTGACTAATGAAAAACTGTTTTTT.